Below, 19 T cell receptor beta chains from the same sample are listed, as sequenced in a study of T cell responses to AZD1222 COVID-19 vaccine listed by TCRdb under 2021. The library was obtained by the immunoSEQ multiplex PCR assay. The table comes from immuneACCESS by way of TCRdb, which keeps in-frame sequences with V and J called. Part of the clones is missing from these tables; in studies checked, under half for an unresolved V gene and the rest for unknown reasons. The sample table lists tens of thousands of clones, around nine tenths of them with a count of one. The top ten clones comprise roughly 10% of the sample. This sample's time point label indicates: about 28 days (+/-7) after the second vaccine dose. This specimen was peripheral blood, taken 28 days after the second AZD1222 dose. The receptors were sampled from an adult who received the AZD1222 COVID-19 vaccine.

Points on this clone: The junction differs from germline at one of its ends, possibly a read error. The chain has TRBV7-7 and TRBJ2-5; 13 positions match TRBD2. The CDR3 sequence is 15 residues long. Looked up from germline, CDR1 is SSHAT and CDR2 is FNYEAQ (reference sequence). CDR3 protein: CASSSTSGGYETQYF. In DNA, the CDR3 is TGTGCTAGCAGCTCGACTAGCGGGGGGTATGAGACCCAGTACTTC.

The table lists this clone with a count of one. The chain joins TRBV19 to TRBJ1-4; D call uncertain. The CDR3 totals 16 residues. The germline V gene has CDR1 LNHDA and CDR2 SQIVND (reference sequence). Deletions cut 3 bases from V and 7 bases from J, with 18 bases between. The CDR3 nucleotides are TGTGCCAGTAGTATCGCACATGGGATGACTGTTGAAAAACTGTTTTTT. This sequence encodes CASSIAHGMTVEKLFF.

This clone has just a few counts. This sequence joins TRBV3-1 (or the pseudogene TRBV3-2) and TRBJ1-6; D is perhaps TRBD1 (6 bases). Germline loops: CDR1 LGHDT, CDR2 YNNKEL (reference sequence). CDR3 size: 18 residues. Trimming pared 0 bases from V and 3 bases from J, leaving 15 bases between. The CDR3 spells CASSQDWGAAIYNSPLHF. CDR3 sequence (DNA): TGTGCCAGCAGCCAAGATTGGGGGGCAGCTATCTATAATTCACCCCTCCACTTT.

The V and J genes are TRBV6-5 and TRBJ1-1; D is uncertain. V was cut by 0 bases and J by 1 base, with 6 bases left in between. This CDR3 is built from 14 residues. Germline-derived CDR1 and CDR2 are MNHEY and SVGAGI. The CDR3 DNA sequence: TGTGCCAGCAGTTACTCGCGGGGGAACACTGAAGCTTTCTTT. It is translated as CASSYSRGNTEAFF.

This chain uses TRBV27 with TRBJ2-3; possible D gene TRBD2, 6 bases. V was trimmed by 8 bases and J by 3 bases, leaving 15 bases between them. Germline lookup yields CDR1 MNHEY and CDR2 SMNVEV (reference sequence). The CDR3 runs 14 residues. CDR3 DNA: TGTGCCAGCGGGGTACCAGGGAGGACAGATACGCAGTATTTT. Its protein product is CASGVPGRTDTQYF.

The chain couples TRBV3-1 (or the pseudogene TRBV3-2) to TRBJ2-3; perhaps TRBD1 as D (6 bases). V shed 6 bases and J shed 2 bases, with 18 bases lying between them. The CDR3 spans 16 residues. CDR1 is LGHDT, CDR2 YNNKEL, per germline (reference sequence). Here the CDR3 DNA reads TGTGCCAGCAGGCAAAACAGGGTCGGGAACACAGATACGCAGTATTTT. The encoded protein is CASRQNRVGNTDTQYF.

CDR3 sequence reads: CASSRPGAAKGQGAGYTF. The CDR3 nucleotides read TGTGCCAGCAGTCGACCCGGCGCAGCTAAAGGACAGGGGGCGGGCTACACCTTC. The J gene is TRBJ1-2, the V gene TRBV27, with 11 positions matching TRBD1. The germline gives CDR1 MNHEY, CDR2 SMNVEV (reference sequence). The CDR3 loop spans 18 amino acids. With V trimmed by 5 bases and J by 8 bases, 19 bases remained unmatched.

This chain links TRBV5-8 with TRBJ2-7, with unresolved D. The CDR3 has 11 amino acids. V lost 2 bases and J lost 4, with 4 bases in between. Germline CDR1 reads SGHTS; CDR2 reads YDEGEE. CDR3 sequence: CASSFRYEQYF. Here the CDR3 DNA reads TGTGCCAGCAGCTTTCGATACGAGCAGTACTTC.

V gene TRBV5-4 combines with J gene TRBJ2-1; no clear D gene. The CDR3 has 13 amino acids. Germline V gene data show CDR1 as SGHNT and CDR2 as YYREEE (reference sequence). The V end lost 2 bases, the J end lost 8 bases, and 11 bases lay between the germline ends. In nucleotides, the CDR3 is TGTGCCAGCAGCTTTTCGTCGGTCGATGAGCAGTTCTTC. Translated: CASSFSSVDEQFF.

The chain couples TRBV28 to TRBJ1-2, with D possibly matching TRBD1 (5 bases). CDR3 length equals 14 residues. V dropped 4 bases and J dropped 4 bases, with 13 bases sitting between them. CDR1 and CDR2 from the germline V gene are MDHEN and SYDVKM. The CDR3 is CASSWGEGGYGYTF. In DNA, the CDR3 is TGTGCCAGCAGTTGGGGGGAGGGTGGCTATGGCTACACCTTC.

The chain carries TRBV6-5 and TRBJ1-6, with D tentatively TRBD1 (5 bases). The V end lost 8 bases, the J end lost 8 bases, and 16 bases lay between the germline ends. Germline CDR1 is MNHEY and CDR2 is SVGAGI. CDR3 length equals 14 residues. Here the CDR3 reads CASGPTARYSPLHF. The CDR3 DNA follows: TGTGCCAGCGGACCGACAGCTCGTTATTCACCCCTCCACTTT.

This clone turned up a few times. This chain's CDR3 is CAIRETAPYEQYF. The CDR3 DNA follows: TGTGCCATCAGGGAGACAGCGCCCTACGAGCAGTACTTC. The V and J genes are TRBV10-3 and TRBJ2-7, with D tentatively TRBD1 (5 bases). CDR1 is ENHRY, CDR2 SYGVKD, per germline. CDR3 size: 13 residues. V gave up 6 bases and J gave up 2 bases, with 11 bases separating them.

V is TRBV6-6 and J is TRBJ2-7; 10 positions agree with TRBD1. Germline V gene sequence: CDR1 MNHNY, CDR2 SVGAGI (reference sequence). V was pared by 6 bases and J by 3 bases, with 11 bases of the junction left unmatched. The CDR3 length is 16 residues. CDR3 in DNA: TGTGCCAGCAGCCCGAAAGGGACAGGGGTCAACTACGAGCAGTACTTC. Translated: CASSPKGTGVNYEQYF.

The count of this clone is one. The chain is built from TRBV19 and TRBJ1-1; 10 bases match TRBD1. The CDR3 covers 14 residues. Germline lookup yields CDR1 LNHDA and CDR2 SQIVND (reference sequence). Unmatched junction bases numbered 5, after V lost 5 bases and J lost 5 bases. The DNA of the CDR3 is TGTGCCAGTAGTCCGGGACAGGGGAGGACTGAAGCTTTCTTT. Residues: CASSPGQGRTEAFF.

This clone was detected only once. The rearrangement joins TRBV4-1 to TRBJ1-4; D unresolved. This CDR3 has 14 residues. The V end lost 1 base, the J end lost 8 bases, and 11 bases lay between the germline ends. Germline V gene data show CDR1 as MGHRA and CDR2 as YSYEKL. CDR3 bases: TGCGCCAGCAGCCAAGTTTTTGACGAGGAAAAACTGTTTTTT. It codes for CASSQVFDEEKLFF.

V and J are TRBV24-1 and TRBJ2-5; perhaps TRBD2 as D (5 bases). Germline V gives CDR1 KGHDR, CDR2 SFDVKD. This CDR3 is built from 14 residues. V was shortened by 5 bases and J by 0 bases, with 9 bases between the two germline ends. CDR3 DNA: TGTGCCACCAGTGGGACTGGGAACCAAGAGACCCAGTACTTC. Its protein product is CATSGTGNQETQYF.

CDR3 in DNA: TGTGCCAGCAGCTTAGTTGGACAGAATTACGGCTACACCTTC. This translates into CASSLVGQNYGYTF. This sequence joins TRBV7-9 and TRBJ1-2, with D tentatively TRBD1 (6 bases). Germline CDR1 reads SEHNR; CDR2 reads FQNEAQ (reference sequence). The CDR3 has 14 residues. V was shortened by 1 base and J by 8 bases, with 14 bases between the two germline ends.

This clone was counted a single time. V and J are TRBV7-2 and TRBJ2-5; 11 nucleotides line up with TRBD2. CDR1 and CDR2 from the germline V gene are SGHTA and FQGNSA. CDR3 length equals 14 residues. With V trimmed by 6 bases and J by 1 base, 1 base remained unmatched. This CDR3 reads CASRLAGGQETQYF. The CDR3 DNA reads TGTGCCAGCAGGCTAGCGGGGGGCCAAGAGACCCAGTACTTC.

V gene TRBV11-3 combines with J gene TRBJ2-5; D might be TRBD2 (6 bases). The germline V gene has CDR1 SGHNT and CDR2 YENEEA. Between the trimmed V and J ends, which lost 1 base and 3 bases, there was a span of 15 bases. The CDR3 sequence is 16 residues long. The CDR3 is CASSLGGLGGEETQYF. The CDR3 DNA reads as TGTGCCAGCAGCTTAGGTGGTTTGGGGGGAGAAGAGACCCAGTACTTC.